This T cell receptor beta chain was recorded in a study of blood T cell repertoires in COVID-19. Study overall: In each case, the material was cDNA or gDNA derived from T cells, B-cell-depleted T cells, or PBMCs.

Measured with immunoSEQ multiplex PCR; TCRdb has only the in-frame clones, and not every one. The data show roughly 250,000 clones, with roughly 91% seen just once and around 0.84% held by the top ten. The CDR3 has 14 amino acids. Germline assignment: CDR1 SGHRS and CDR2 YFSETQ. The J segment lost 3 bases and the V segment lost 4 bases, leaving 3 bases of the junction unmatched. The sample comprised peripheral blood. The J gene is TRBJ1-1, the V gene TRBV5-1, with 10 bases that match TRBD1. This clonotype was obtained from a man aged 25 to 45 with acute or convalescent COVID-19. CDR3 coding DNA: TGCGCCAGCAGCCTTGACAGGGGGCACACTGAAGCTTTCTTT. Translation gives CASSLDRGHTEAFF.